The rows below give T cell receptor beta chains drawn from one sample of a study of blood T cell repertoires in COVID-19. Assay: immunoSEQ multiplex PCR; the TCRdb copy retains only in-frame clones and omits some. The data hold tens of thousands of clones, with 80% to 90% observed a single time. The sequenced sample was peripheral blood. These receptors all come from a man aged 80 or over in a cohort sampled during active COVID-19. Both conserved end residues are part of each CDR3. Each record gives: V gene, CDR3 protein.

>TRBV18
CASSLGTGELKLFF
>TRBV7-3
CASSFGSEPDTQYF
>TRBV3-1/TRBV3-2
CASSQGGGARVGEQFF
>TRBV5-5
CASSPGTVNQPQHF
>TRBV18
CASSPSGVLNTEAFF
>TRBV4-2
CASSQLASGGITDTQYF
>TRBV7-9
CASSPRRDEKLFF
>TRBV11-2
CASSLGSGYASPLHF
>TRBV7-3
CASSLSPGGAGANVLTF
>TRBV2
CASRSLAGGSIYEQFF
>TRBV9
CASGQSGGANEQFF
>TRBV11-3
CASSVRRRTEAFF
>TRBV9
CASSGRQVDYEQYF
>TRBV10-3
CATAGQGADTQYF
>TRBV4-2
CASSHPGTGGNGELFF
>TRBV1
CTSSQDPYRDFRERAGYTF
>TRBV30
CAWDRGKGDEQFF